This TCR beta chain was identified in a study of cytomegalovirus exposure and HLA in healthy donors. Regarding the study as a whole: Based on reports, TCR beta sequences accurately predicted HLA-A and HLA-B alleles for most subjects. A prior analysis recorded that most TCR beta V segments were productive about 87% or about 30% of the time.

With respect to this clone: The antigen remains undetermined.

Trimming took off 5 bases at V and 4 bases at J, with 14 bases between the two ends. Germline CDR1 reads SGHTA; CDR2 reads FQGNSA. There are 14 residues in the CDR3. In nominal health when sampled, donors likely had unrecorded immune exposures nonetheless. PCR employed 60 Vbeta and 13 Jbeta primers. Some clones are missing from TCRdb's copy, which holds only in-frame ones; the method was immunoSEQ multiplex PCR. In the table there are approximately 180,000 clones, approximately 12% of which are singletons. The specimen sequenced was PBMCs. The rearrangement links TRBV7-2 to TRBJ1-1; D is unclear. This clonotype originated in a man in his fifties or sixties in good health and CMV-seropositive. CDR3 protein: CASSPGSVGTEAFF. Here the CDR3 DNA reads TGTGCCAGCAGCCCGGGTAGTGTGGGCACTGAAGCTTTCTTT.